Included here is one T cell receptor beta chain sequence, with context. Its antigen is not known. The PCR was carried out with 60 Vbeta primers and 13 Jbeta primers. Clones were sequenced by immunoSEQ multiplex PCR, and TCRdb holds only the in-frame ones, with some missing. The table for this sample gives more than 100,000 clones. This entry is derived from a study of cytomegalovirus exposure and HLA in healthy donors. As for the study in general: Most genotyped donors, approximately 77% of around 370, had Caucasian-associated genetic ancestry.

The CDR3 spans 15 residues. V was pared by 2 bases and J by 5 bases, with 15 bases between. Germline V gene data show CDR1 as LGHNA and CDR2 as YNFKEQ. Regarding the study as a whole: As a later analysis showed, several of the most significant clusters appeared to be linked to common viral pathogens.

The sample was PBMCs. This sequence was found in a woman aged 40 to 50 in good health and CMV-seronegative. This rearrangement joins TRBV4-2 to TRBJ2-5; D possibly corresponds to TRBD1 (6 bases). CDR3 nucleotides: TGTGCCAGCAGCCAAAGCCATACAGGGACGGAGACCCAGTACTTC. Its translation is CASSQSHTGTETQYF.